This is a list of T cell receptor beta chains from one sample in a study of shared clonotypes between healthy human individuals. TCRdb's copy holds only in-frame clones and misses some; the assay was immunoSEQ multiplex PCR. This sample has some 2.1 million clones, with just under 95% found just once. What was sequenced was naive CD8+ T cells sorted from blood. These TCRs come from a man younger than 35 in good health. Both conserved end residues are part of each CDR3. Fields, in order: V gene, D gene, J gene, CDR3 DNA, CDR3 protein. A D gene is named only where the DNA matches it firmly.

TRBV9	NA	TRBJ2-5	TGTGCCAGCAGCCCTGGAGAGGCCCGCCAAGAGACCCAGTACTTC	CASSPGEARQETQYF
TRBV27	NA	TRBJ2-7	TGTGCCAGCAGCATAGGGGGGTACGAGCAGTACTTC	CASSIGGYEQYF
TRBV7-8	NA	TRBJ2-5	TGTGCCAGCAGCTTAAATCGACGAGAGACCCAGTACTTC	CASSLNRRETQYF
TRBV7-8	NA	TRBJ2-7	TGTGCCAGCAGCTTTGAGAGGGCGGAGCAGGGGTTTTACGAGCAGTACTTC	CASSFERAEQGFYEQYF
TRBV9	NA	TRBJ2-2	TGTGCCAGCAGCGTAGATACAGCGAACACCGGGGAGCTGTTTTTT	CASSVDTANTGELFF
TRBV27	NA	TRBJ2-1	TGTGCCAGCAGTTTATTCGGCGGAGAGGGGCGCGGAGGAAATGAGCAGTTCTTC	CASSLFGGEGRGGNEQFF
TRBV2	NA	TRBJ2-7	TGTGCCAGCAGTGATGGTTCCGGACACTTCTACGAGCAGTACTTC	CASSDGSGHFYEQYF
TRBV14	TRBD2	TRBJ2-5	TGTGCCAGCAGCCGGCTTAATAGCGGGGAGGAGACCCAGTACTTC	CASSRLNSGEETQYF
TRBV7-8	NA	TRBJ1-4	TGTGCCAGCAGCACCTCGACCGCGAGTAATGAAAAACTGTTTTTT	CASSTSTASNEKLFF
TRBV5-6	NA	TRBJ2-7	TGTGCCAGCAGCGTTGGAGATTCATACGAGCAGTACTTC	CASSVGDSYEQYF
TRBV30	NA	TRBJ2-1	TGTGCCTGGGGCATCGACAGCTACAATGAGCAGTTCTTC	CAWGIDSYNEQFF
TRBV27	NA	TRBJ2-1	TGTGCCAGCAGTTCTCGCCAACATGGAGACTACAATGAGCAGTTCTTC	CASSSRQHGDYNEQFF
TRBV7-6	NA	TRBJ2-1	TGTGCCAGCAGCTTAGGTGACTCCTACTACAATGAGCAGTTCTTC	CASSLGDSYYNEQFF
TRBV5-8	NA	TRBJ2-7	TGTGCCAGCAGCTTGGGGGGAACCGGGAGAGCCAACGAGCAGTACTTC	CASSLGGTGRANEQYF
TRBV5-6	NA	TRBJ1-2	TGTGCCAGCAGTTTTGGCGGTCCCCCATCGGACTATGGCTACACCTTC	CASSFGGPPSDYGYTF
TRBV4-1	NA	TRBJ2-7	TGCGCCAGCAGCCCAGACCTGGGGGCCTCCTACGAGCAGTACTTC	CASSPDLGASYEQYF
TRBV5-1	TRBD1	TRBJ2-5	TGCGCCAGCAGCGTGGACAGGGGTGAGACCCAGTACTTC	CASSVDRGETQYF
TRBV5-1	TRBD2	TRBJ2-3	TGCGCCAGCAGACTCACTAGCGGGGGTTCAGATACGCAGTATTTT	CASRLTSGGSDTQYF
TRBV2	TRBD2	TRBJ2-3	TGTGCCAGCAGTGATCCCGATAGCGGGGCCACAGATACGCAGTATTTT	CASSDPDSGATDTQYF
TRBV13	TRBD1	TRBJ1-3	TGTGCCAGCAGCTTAGTCCGGACAGGGACGCGAAACACCATATATTTT	CASSLVRTGTRNTIYF
TRBV29-1	TRBD1	TRBJ2-3	TGCAGCGTCACAGGGGGCGTAACAGATACGCAGTATTTT	CSVTGGVTDTQYF
TRBV5-1	NA	TRBJ1-1	TGCGCCAGCAGCTCACTGGGCAGGGGATCGATCCACACTGAAGCTTTCTTT	CASSSLGRGSIHTEAFF
TRBV11-2	NA	TRBJ2-1	TGTGCCAGCAGCTTGTTCCAGGATCCACCCAACAATGAGCAGTTCTTC	CASSLFQDPPNNEQFF
TRBV5-5	NA	TRBJ1-1	TGTGCCAGCAGCTTTGGACTTGAAGCTTTCTTT	CASSFGLEAFF
TRBV7-6	NA	TRBJ2-7	TGTGCCAGCAGCTTAGACAGGGCAACTAACTCCTACGAGCAGTACTTC	CASSLDRATNSYEQYF
TRBV13	NA	TRBJ2-3	TGTGCCAGCAGCTTAGAGAACCCCGGGCCAGATACGCAGTATTTT	CASSLENPGPDTQYF
TRBV19	NA	TRBJ1-4	TGTGCCAGTAGTATCGCGGGGGGTACTAATGAAAAACTGTTTTTT	CASSIAGGTNEKLFF
TRBV28	NA	TRBJ2-7	TGTGCCAGCAGTTTACAGGGCTACCTTGGGTACGAGCAGTACTTC	CASSLQGYLGYEQYF
TRBV7-2	NA	TRBJ2-1	TGTGCCAGCGGGGTGGGGTTCAATGAGCAGTTCTTC	CASGVGFNEQFF
TRBV9	TRBD1	TRBJ1-4	TGTGCCAGCAGCGTATACGGGACAGGGGATGAAAAACTGTTTTTT	CASSVYGTGDEKLFF
TRBV7-8	TRBD1	TRBJ2-7	TGTGCCAGCAGCTTAGTATACGGACAGGGGGTCTACGAGCAGTACTTC	CASSLVYGQGVYEQYF
TRBV6-5	TRBD1	TRBJ1-4	TGTGCCAGCAGTTTAGACAGGGGGGGTGAAAAACTGTTTTTT	CASSLDRGGEKLFF
TRBV7-9	TRBD1	TRBJ1-5	TGTGCCAGCAGCCCCCCTGGGGACAGTAATCAGCCCCAGCATTTT	CASSPPGDSNQPQHF
TRBV5-4	TRBD2	TRBJ2-7	TGTGCCAGCAGGACCGGGACTACTACTCCCTACGAGCAGTACTTC	CASRTGTTTPYEQYF
TRBV27	NA	TRBJ2-1	TGTGCCAGCAGTTGGGACTTTTACAATGAGCAGTTCTTC	CASSWDFYNEQFF
TRBV9	NA	TRBJ2-7	TGTGCCAGCAGCGTTGGTGGAGACCTCGGGGACTACGAGCAGTACTTC	CASSVGGDLGDYEQYF
TRBV18	NA	TRBJ2-7	TGTGCCAGCTCACCGGGACATAACTACGAGCAGTACTTC	CASSPGHNYEQYF
TRBV27	NA	TRBJ2-1	TGTGCCAGCAGTTTATATAGGGGCGTTGAGCAGTTCTTC	CASSLYRGVEQFF
TRBV2	NA	TRBJ1-6	TGTGCCAGCAGTGAGAACGCCAATTCACCCCTCCACTTT	CASSENANSPLHF
TRBV27	NA	TRBJ2-1	TGTGCCAGCACGAAAAGAGGGGGGGGTTACAATGAGCAGTTCTTC	CASTKRGGGYNEQFF